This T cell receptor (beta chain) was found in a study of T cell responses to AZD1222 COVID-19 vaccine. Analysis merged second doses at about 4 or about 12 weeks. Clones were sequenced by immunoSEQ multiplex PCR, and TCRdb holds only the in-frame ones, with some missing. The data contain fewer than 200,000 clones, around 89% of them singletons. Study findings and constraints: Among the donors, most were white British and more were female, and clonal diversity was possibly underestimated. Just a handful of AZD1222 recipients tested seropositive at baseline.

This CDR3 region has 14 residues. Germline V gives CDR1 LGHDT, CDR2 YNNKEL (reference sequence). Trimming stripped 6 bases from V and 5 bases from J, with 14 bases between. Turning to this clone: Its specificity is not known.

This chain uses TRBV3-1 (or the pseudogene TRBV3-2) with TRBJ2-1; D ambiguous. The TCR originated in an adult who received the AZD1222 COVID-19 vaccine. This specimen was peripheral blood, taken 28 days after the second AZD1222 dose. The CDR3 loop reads CASSRGEIDNEQFF. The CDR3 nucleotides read TGTGCCAGCAGTCGCGGAGAGATCGACAATGAGCAGTTCTTC.